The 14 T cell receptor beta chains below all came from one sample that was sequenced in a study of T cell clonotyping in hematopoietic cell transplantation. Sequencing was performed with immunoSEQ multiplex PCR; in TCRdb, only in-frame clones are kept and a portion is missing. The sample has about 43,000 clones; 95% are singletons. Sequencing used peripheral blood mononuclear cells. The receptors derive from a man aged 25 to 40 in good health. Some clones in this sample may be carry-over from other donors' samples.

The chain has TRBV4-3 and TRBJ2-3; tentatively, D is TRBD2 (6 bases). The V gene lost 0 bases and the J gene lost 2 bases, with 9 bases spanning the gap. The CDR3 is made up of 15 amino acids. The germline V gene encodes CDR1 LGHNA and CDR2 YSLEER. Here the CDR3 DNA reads TGCGCCAGCAGCCAAGATAGCGGCGACACAGATACGCAGTATTTT. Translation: CASSQDSGDTDTQYF.

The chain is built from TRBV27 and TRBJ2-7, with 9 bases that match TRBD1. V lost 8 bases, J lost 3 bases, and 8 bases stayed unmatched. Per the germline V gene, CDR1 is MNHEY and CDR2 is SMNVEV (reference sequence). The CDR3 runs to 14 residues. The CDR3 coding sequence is TGTGCCAGCGGCCCGGACAGGGGTTTCTACGAGCAGTACTTC. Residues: CASGPDRGFYEQYF.

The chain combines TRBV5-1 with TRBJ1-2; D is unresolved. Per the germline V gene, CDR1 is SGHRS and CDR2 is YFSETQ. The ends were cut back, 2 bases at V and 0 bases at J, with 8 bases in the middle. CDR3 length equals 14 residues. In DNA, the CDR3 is TGCGCCAGCAGCTTCTCCCCTTCTAACTATGGCTACACCTTC. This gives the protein CASSFSPSNYGYTF. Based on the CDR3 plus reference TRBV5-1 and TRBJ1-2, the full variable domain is KAGVTQTPRYLIKTRGQQVTLSCSPISGHRSVSWYQQTPGQGLQFLFEYFSETQRNKGNFPGRFSGRQFSNSRSEMNVSTLELGDSALYLCASSFSPSNYGYTFGSGTRLTVV.

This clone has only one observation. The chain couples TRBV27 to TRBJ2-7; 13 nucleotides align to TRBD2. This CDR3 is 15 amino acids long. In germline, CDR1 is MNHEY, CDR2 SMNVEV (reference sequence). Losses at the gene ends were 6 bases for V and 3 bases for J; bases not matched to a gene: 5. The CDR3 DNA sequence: TGTGCCAGCAGCCGGGGACTAGCGGGGTTCTACGAGCAGTACTTC. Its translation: CASSRGLAGFYEQYF.

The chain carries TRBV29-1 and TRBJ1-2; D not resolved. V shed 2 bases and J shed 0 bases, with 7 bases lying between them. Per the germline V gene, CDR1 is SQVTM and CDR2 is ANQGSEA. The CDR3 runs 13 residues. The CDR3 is CSVESVANYGYTF. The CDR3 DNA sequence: TGCAGCGTTGAATCAGTGGCTAACTATGGCTACACCTTC.

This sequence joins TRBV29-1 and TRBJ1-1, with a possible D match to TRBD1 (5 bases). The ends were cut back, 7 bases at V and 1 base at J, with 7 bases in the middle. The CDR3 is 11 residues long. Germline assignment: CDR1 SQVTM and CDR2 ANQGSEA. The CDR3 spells CSGTGNTEAFF. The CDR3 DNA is TGCAGCGGTACAGGGAACACTGAAGCTTTCTTT.

The CDR3 sequence is CASSIALGGSKNSPLHF. Here the CDR3 DNA reads TGTGCCAGTAGTATAGCTCTGGGAGGGTCGAAGAATTCACCCCTCCACTTT. The chain employs TRBV19 and TRBJ1-6; no clear D. The CDR3 has 17 residues. V was shortened by 1 base and J by 7 bases, with 17 bases between the two germline ends. Germline CDR1 and CDR2: LNHDA and SQIVND (reference sequence).

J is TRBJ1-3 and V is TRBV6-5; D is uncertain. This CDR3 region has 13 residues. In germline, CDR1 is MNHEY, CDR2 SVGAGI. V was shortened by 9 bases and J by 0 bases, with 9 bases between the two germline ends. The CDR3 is CASCRSSGNTIYF. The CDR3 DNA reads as TGTGCCAGTTGTCGGAGCTCTGGAAACACCATATATTTT.

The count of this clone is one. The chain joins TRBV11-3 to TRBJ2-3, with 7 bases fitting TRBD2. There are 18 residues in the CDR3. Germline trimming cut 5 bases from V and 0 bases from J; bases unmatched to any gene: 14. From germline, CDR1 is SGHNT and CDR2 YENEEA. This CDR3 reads CASSRRGRTSASTDTQYF. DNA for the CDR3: TGTGCCAGCAGCCGTAGAGGGCGAACTAGCGCAAGCACAGATACGCAGTATTTT.

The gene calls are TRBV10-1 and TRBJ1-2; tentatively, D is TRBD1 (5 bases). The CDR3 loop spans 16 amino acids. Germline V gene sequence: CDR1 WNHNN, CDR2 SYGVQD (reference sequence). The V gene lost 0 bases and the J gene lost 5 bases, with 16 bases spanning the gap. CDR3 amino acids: CASSESGLPNQYGYTF. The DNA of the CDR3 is TGCGCCAGCAGTGAGTCGGGGCTGCCTAACCAATATGGCTACACCTTC.

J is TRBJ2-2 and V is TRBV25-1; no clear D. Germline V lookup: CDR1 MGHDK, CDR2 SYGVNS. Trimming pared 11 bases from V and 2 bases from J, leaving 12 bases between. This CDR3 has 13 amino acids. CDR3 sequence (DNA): TGTGCCTGCAACCCTGGCAACACCGGGGAGCTGTTTTTT. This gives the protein CACNPGNTGELFF. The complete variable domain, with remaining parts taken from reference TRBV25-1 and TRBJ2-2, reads EADIYQTPRYLVIGTGKKITLECSQTMGHDKMYWYQQDPGMELHLIHYSYGVNSTEKGDLSSESTVSRIRTEHFPLTLESARPSHTSQYLCACNPGNTGELFFGEGSRLTVL.

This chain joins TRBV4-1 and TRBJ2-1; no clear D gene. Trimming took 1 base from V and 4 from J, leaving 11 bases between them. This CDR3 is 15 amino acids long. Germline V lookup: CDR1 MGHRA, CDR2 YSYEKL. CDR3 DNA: TGCGCCAGCAGCCAAGGACTCGCTGATTACAATGAGCAGTTCTTC. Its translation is CASSQGLADYNEQFF.

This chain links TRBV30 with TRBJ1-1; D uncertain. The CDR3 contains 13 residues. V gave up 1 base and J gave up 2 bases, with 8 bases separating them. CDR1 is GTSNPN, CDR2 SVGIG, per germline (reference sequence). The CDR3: CAWSEHPNTEAFF. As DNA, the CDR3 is TGTGCCTGGAGTGAACATCCTAACACTGAAGCTTTCTTT.

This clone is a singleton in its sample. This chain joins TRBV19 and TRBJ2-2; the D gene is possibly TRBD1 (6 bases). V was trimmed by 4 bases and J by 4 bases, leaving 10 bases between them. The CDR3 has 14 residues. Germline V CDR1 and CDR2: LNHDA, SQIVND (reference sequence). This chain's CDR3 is CASSTTGSTGELFF. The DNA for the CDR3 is TGTGCCAGTAGTACCACAGGGTCCACCGGGGAGCTGTTTTTT. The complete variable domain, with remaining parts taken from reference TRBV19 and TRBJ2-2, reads DGGITQSPKYLFRKEGQNVTLSCEQNLNHDAMYWYRQDPGQGLRLIYYSQIVNDFQKGDIAEGYSVSREKKESFPLTVTSAQKNPTAFYLCASSTTGSTGELFFGEGSRLTVL.